Following are 8 T cell receptor beta chains from one sample sequenced in a study of blood T cell repertoires in COVID-19. Some clones are missing from TCRdb's copy, which holds only in-frame ones; the method was immunoSEQ multiplex PCR. This table has over 200,000 clones, roughly 80% appearing once. Sequenced material: peripheral blood. These TCRs come from a woman aged 35 to 49 with active or convalescent COVID-19.

DNA for the CDR3: TGTGCCAGCAGCTTCCGCGGGGACACCATATATTTT. It specifies CASSFRGDTIYF. This chain uses TRBV5-4 with TRBJ1-3; unclear D gene. V gave up 2 bases and J gave up 8 bases, with 8 bases separating them. Per the germline V gene, CDR1 is SGHNT and CDR2 is YYREEE (reference sequence). CDR3 length equals 12 residues. Full variable domain (remainder filled in from reference TRBV5-4 and TRBJ1-3): ETGVTQSPTHLIKTRGQQVTLRCSSQSGHNTVSWYQQALGQGPQFIFQYYREEENGRGNFPPRFSGLQFPNYSSELNVNALELDDSALYLCASSFRGDTIYFGEGSWLTVV.

The chain couples TRBV30 to TRBJ2-7; 7 bases are shared with TRBD1. The CDR3 runs to 14 residues. Germline loops: CDR1 GTSNPN, CDR2 SVGIG (reference sequence). J was trimmed by 4 bases and V by 3 bases; bases with no gene match: 9. The CDR3 DNA sequence: TGTGCCTGGAGACCGGGACAGACCTTATACGAGCAGTACTTC. It is translated as CAWRPGQTLYEQYF. Combining the CDR3 with reference TRBV30 and TRBJ2-7 gives the whole variable domain SQTIHQWPATLVQPVGSPLSLECTVEGTSNPNLYWYRQAAGRGLQLLFYSVGIGQISSEVPQNLSASRPQDRQFILSSKKLLLSDSGFYLCAWRPGQTLYEQYFGPGTRLTVT.

The chain carries TRBV19 and TRBJ1-1, with a weak D call TRBD1 (5 bases). CDR1 and CDR2 (germline): LNHDA, SQIVND (reference sequence). This CDR3 comprises 14 residues. Trimming pared 3 bases from V and 4 bases from J, leaving 12 bases between. DNA of the CDR3: TGTGCCAGTAGTATGGCTGGCAGGGTCACTGAAGCTTTCTTT. Translation gives CASSMAGRVTEAFF.

The chain links TRBV19 to TRBJ1-1; 7 bases fit TRBD1. V shed 6 bases, J shed 1 base, and the junction held 2 bases outside the gene matches. Germline V gives CDR1 LNHDA, CDR2 SQIVND (reference sequence). The CDR3 sequence is 13 residues long. CDR3: CASSGQENTEAFF. CDR3 sequence (DNA): TGTGCCAGTAGCGGACAGGAGAACACTGAAGCTTTCTTT.

The gene calls are TRBV5-5 and TRBJ1-4; 11 bases agree with TRBD1. V lost 4 bases to trimming and J lost 7 bases; unmatched junction nucleotides: 3. The CDR3 sequence is 14 residues long. Looked up from germline, CDR1 is SGHKS and CDR2 is YYEKEE (reference sequence). This CDR3 is CASSAGQGVEKLFF. CDR3 coding DNA: TGTGCCAGCAGCGCGGGACAGGGGGTTGAAAAACTGTTTTTT.

The table lists this clone with a few counts. This sequence joins TRBV7-6 and TRBJ2-1; possibly TRBD2 for D (7 bases). Trimming left V 1 base short and J 2 bases short, with 9 bases between. CDR1 is SGHVS and CDR2 is FNYEAQ in the germline V gene. The CDR3 runs 15 residues. CDR3 sequence: CASSLVGGAYNEQFF. The CDR3 DNA reads TGTGCCAGCAGCTTAGTAGGGGGGGCCTACAATGAGCAGTTCTTC.

CDR3 nucleotides: TGCGCCAGCAGCTCAGGACAGGCCACTGAGCAGTTCTTC. Translation: CASSSGQATEQFF. The rearrangement links TRBV5-1 to TRBJ2-1, with 7 bases identical to TRBD1. Per the germline V gene, CDR1 is SGHRS and CDR2 is YFSETQ. V trimming: 3 bases; J trimming: 9 bases; junction bases outside the gene matches: 6. The CDR3 spans 13 residues.

The chain joins TRBV30 to TRBJ2-7; D remains ambiguous. V lost 2 bases to trimming and J lost 3 bases, with 8 bases between them. The CDR3 is 12 residues long. Germline V gene sequence: CDR1 GTSNPN, CDR2 SVGIG (reference sequence). The chain's CDR3 is CAWSLADYEQYF. In nucleotides, the CDR3 is TGTGCCTGGAGTTTGGCCGACTACGAGCAGTACTTC.